The 19 T cell receptor beta chains presented below share a single source sample, sequenced in a study of control samples from healthy donors and cancer patients. The assay was immunoSEQ multiplex PCR, and TCRdb's table has in-frame clones only and misses some. Of about 80,000 clones listed, around nine tenths are singletons. Sequences were obtained from blood. Source of these receptors: a woman aged 60-70 years in good health.

The gene calls are TRBV10-1 and TRBJ1-6; D is unclear. The V end was cut by 2 bases, the J end by 9 bases, with 8 bases between. The CDR3 sequence is 13 residues long. Germline loops: CDR1 WNHNN, CDR2 SYGVQD (reference sequence). This CDR3 reads CASSETGRSPLHF. The CDR3, as DNA: TGCGCCAGCAGTGAGACTGGGCGTTCACCCCTCCACTTT.

The chain joins TRBV4-1 to TRBJ2-3; possible D gene TRBD2, 6 bases. The germline V and J ends were trimmed by 4 bases and 8 bases, with 22 bases remaining between them. The CDR3 covers 16 residues. From germline, CDR1 is MGHRA and CDR2 YSYEKL. The CDR3 sequence: CASSLSTRTDYSTQYF. The CDR3 DNA reads TGCGCCAGCAGCCTGAGTACCCGGACGGACTACAGTACGCAGTATTTT.

The chain carries TRBV5-1 and TRBJ1-6; D not certain. The germline gives CDR1 SGHRS, CDR2 YFSETQ. V lost 0 bases to trimming and J lost 7 bases, with 11 bases between them. The CDR3 covers 15 residues. CDR3 nucleotides: TGCGCCAGCAGCTTGGAGGGAGTTCCCAATTCACCCCTCCACTTT. This gives the protein CASSLEGVPNSPLHF.

This clone showed up just once. This chain uses TRBV2 with TRBJ1-3, with TRBD1 identical over 7 bases. The V gene end was trimmed by 8 bases and the J gene end by 0 bases; junction bases not matched to a gene: 4. The CDR3 is 14 amino acids. Germline-derived CDR1 and CDR2 are SNHLY and FYNNEI. This CDR3 is CASHRGASGNTIYF. CDR3 DNA: TGTGCCAGCCACAGGGGCGCCTCTGGAAACACCATATATTTT. Full variable domain (outside the CDR3, taken from reference TRBV2 and TRBJ1-3): EPEVTQTPSHQVTQMGQEVILRCVPISNHLYFYWYRQILGQKVEFLVSFYNNEISEKSEIFDDQFSVERPDGSNFTLKIRSTKLEDSAMYFCASHRGASGNTIYFGEGSWLTVV.

The chain combines TRBV10-3 with TRBJ1-2, with TRBD1 matching 9 bases. The germline gives CDR1 ENHRY, CDR2 SYGVKD. This CDR3 spans 16 amino acids. V gave up 3 bases and J gave up 4 bases; unmatched junction bases: 9. Written as DNA, the CDR3 is TGTGCCATCAGTGATCGACAGGGGGGGACATCCTATGGCTACACCTTC. Amino acids: CAISDRQGGTSYGYTF.

The chain combines TRBV7-2 with TRBJ1-5; D might be TRBD1 (5 bases). V lost 1 base, J lost 8 bases, and 15 bases lay in between. Germline CDR1 SGHTA, CDR2 FQGNSA. The CDR3 runs to 15 residues. CDR3 nucleotides: TGTGCCAGCAGCTTAGGGTCGGGACGAAACGAGCCCCAGCATTTT. Translation gives CASSLGSGRNEPQHF.

This rearrangement joins TRBV18 to TRBJ1-3; no definite D call. The CDR3 totals 14 residues. Germline values: CDR1 KGHSH, CDR2 LQKENI. With 5 bases removed from V and 6 bases from J, the gap between germline ends came to 14 bases. The chain's CDR3 is CASSSTSDENTIYF. Here the CDR3 DNA reads TGTGCCAGCTCATCCACGTCAGACGAAAACACCATATATTTT. The complete variable domain, with remaining parts taken from reference TRBV18 and TRBJ1-3, reads NAGVMQNPRHLVRRRGQEARLRCSPMKGHSHVYWYRQLPEEGLKFMVYLQKENIIDESGMPKERFSAEFPKEGPSILRIQQVVRGDSAAYFCASSSTSDENTIYFGEGSWLTVV.

The V call is TRBV7-9, the J call TRBJ1-1, with D perhaps matching TRBD1 (6 bases). The germline V and J ends were trimmed by 4 bases and 5 bases, with 17 bases remaining between them. This CDR3 is 15 amino acids long. Looked up from germline, CDR1 is SEHNR and CDR2 is FQNEAQ (reference sequence). The CDR3 coding sequence is TGTGCCAGCAGCTACCAAGGGGGGTCGGGTACTGAAGCTTTCTTT. Translation: CASSYQGGSGTEAFF.

CDR3 amino acids: CASSEAGGEVEQYF. CDR3 in DNA: TGTGCCAGCAGCGAGGCAGGGGGCGAGGTCGAGCAGTACTTC. V usage is TRBV2 and J usage is TRBJ2-7; 8 nucleotides agree with TRBD1. The CDR3 is 14 residues long. Germline CDR1 SNHLY, CDR2 FYNNEI. Trimming cost V 6 bases and J 6 bases; bases outside gene matches: 10.

This chain joins TRBV18 and TRBJ1-2, with 8 bases fitting TRBD1. CDR1 is KGHSH and CDR2 is LQKENI in the germline V gene. This CDR3 has 17 residues. With 1 base clipped from V and 2 bases from J, the junction kept 9 bases outside the gene matches. CDR3 in amino acids: CASSPRAGGASNYGYTF. The CDR3 DNA reads as TGTGCCAGCTCACCACGGGCAGGGGGCGCAAGCAACTATGGCTACACCTTC.

The chain recombines TRBV9 with TRBJ2-5, with 11 nucleotides matching TRBD2. The junction had 4 bases not matched to a gene; V was cut back by 0 bases and J by 9 bases. The germline gives CDR1 SGDLS, CDR2 YYNGEE. This CDR3 contains 14 residues. CDR3 residues: CASSVALAGEAQYF. For the CDR3, the DNA is TGTGCCAGCAGCGTAGCACTAGCGGGGGAGGCCCAGTACTTC.

V is TRBV20-1 and J is TRBJ2-7; unclear D gene. Trimming left V 2 bases short and J 4 bases short, with 6 bases between. CDR1 and CDR2 (germline): DFQATT, SNEGSKA (reference sequence). CDR3 length: 11 residues. CDR3 in DNA: TGCAGTGCTAGACGTGAGTACGAGCAGTACTTC. Its translation is CSARREYEQYF.

The V call is TRBV9, the J call TRBJ2-2; D assignment may be TRBD1 or TRBD2 (6 bases each). Deletions cut 0 bases from V and 5 bases from J, with 17 bases between. The germline CDR1 and CDR2 sequences are SGDLS and YYNGEE. The CDR3 runs to 17 residues. CDR3 residues: CASSVEGRNRETGELFF. Here the CDR3 DNA reads TGTGCCAGCAGCGTAGAAGGGAGGAACAGGGAGACCGGGGAGCTGTTTTTT.

This chain connects TRBV7-9 to TRBJ1-3; D might be TRBD1 (5 bases). The CDR3 loop spans 18 amino acids. V dropped 3 bases and J dropped 4 bases, with 22 bases sitting between them. Germline V lookup: CDR1 SEHNR, CDR2 FQNEAQ (reference sequence). CDR3 in amino acids: CASSFSTDFQGIGNTIYF. CDR3 DNA sequence: TGTGCCAGCAGCTTCTCAACCGATTTTCAGGGTATCGGAAACACCATATATTTT.

This clone has a single count. The J gene is TRBJ2-3, the V gene TRBV5-1; 8 positions match TRBD2. V was clipped by 5 bases and J by 4 bases; unmatched bases: 15. The germline CDR1 and CDR2 sequences are SGHRS and YFSETQ. The CDR3 is 17 residues long. CDR3 loop: CASSIVRGGESADTQYF. The CDR3 nucleotides read TGCGCCAGCAGTATAGTTCGGGGGGGAGAGTCGGCAGATACGCAGTATTTT.

This chain links TRBV19 with TRBJ1-2; no firm D call. Germline CDR1 reads LNHDA; CDR2 reads SQIVND (reference sequence). V was cut by 3 bases and J by 5 bases, with 7 bases left in between. The length of the CDR3 is 12 residues. CDR3 protein: CASSMQAYGYTF. The CDR3 DNA reads TGTGCCAGTAGTATGCAAGCTTATGGCTACACCTTC.

A remark on this clone: At one end, the junction sequence differs from germline, possibly due to a read error. The chain's CDR3 is CASSWRRTEAFF. The DNA for the CDR3 is TGTGCTAGCAGCTGGAGAAGGACTGAAGCTTTCTTT. The V gene is TRBV7-7, the J gene TRBJ1-1; no definite D call. CDR3 size: 12 residues. Germline CDR1 and CDR2: SSHAT and FNYEAQ (reference sequence).

The V gene is TRBV7-9, the J gene TRBJ2-1; 7 bases line up with TRBD2. V dropped 3 bases and J dropped 8; count of bases not matched to a gene: 13. Germline V CDR1 and CDR2: SEHNR, FQNEAQ (reference sequence). CDR3 length: 16 residues. CDR3 sequence reads: CASSLRAGFLGDEQFF. DNA for the CDR3: TGTGCCAGCAGCTTGAGAGCGGGATTTTTGGGTGATGAGCAGTTCTTC.

The chain carries TRBV11-2 and TRBJ2-7; D gene unclear. CDR1 is SGHAT, CDR2 FQNNGV, per germline. This CDR3 region has 13 residues. Trimming stripped 2 bases from V and 1 base from J, with 6 bases between. CDR3 DNA: TGTGCCAGCAGCTTACAATCTTCCTACGAGCAGTACTTC. Translation: CASSLQSSYEQYF.